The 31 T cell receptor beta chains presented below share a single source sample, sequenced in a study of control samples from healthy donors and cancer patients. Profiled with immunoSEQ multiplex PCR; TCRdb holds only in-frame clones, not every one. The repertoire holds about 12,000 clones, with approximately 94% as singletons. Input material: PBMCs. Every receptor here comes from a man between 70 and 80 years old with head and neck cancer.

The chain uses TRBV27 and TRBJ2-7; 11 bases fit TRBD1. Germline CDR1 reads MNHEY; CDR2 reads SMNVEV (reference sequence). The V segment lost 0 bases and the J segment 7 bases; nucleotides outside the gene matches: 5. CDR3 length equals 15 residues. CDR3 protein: CASSLSGQGAGEQYF. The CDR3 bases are TGTGCCAGCAGTTTATCCGGACAGGGGGCGGGAGAGCAGTACTTC.

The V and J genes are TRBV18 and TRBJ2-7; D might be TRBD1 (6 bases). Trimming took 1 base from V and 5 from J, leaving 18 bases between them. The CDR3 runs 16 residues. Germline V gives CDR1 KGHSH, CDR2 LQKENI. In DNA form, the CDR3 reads TGTGCCAGCTCACCACGACAGGAATTTTATCCGGACGAGCAGTACTTC. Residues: CASSPRQEFYPDEQYF.

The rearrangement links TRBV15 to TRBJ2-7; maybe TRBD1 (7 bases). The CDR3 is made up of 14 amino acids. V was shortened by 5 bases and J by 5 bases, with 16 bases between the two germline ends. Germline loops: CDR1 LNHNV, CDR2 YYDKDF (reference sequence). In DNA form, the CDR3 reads TGTGCCACCAGCCCAGGGGGGAATAGCCACGAGCAGTACTTC. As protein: CATSPGGNSHEQYF.

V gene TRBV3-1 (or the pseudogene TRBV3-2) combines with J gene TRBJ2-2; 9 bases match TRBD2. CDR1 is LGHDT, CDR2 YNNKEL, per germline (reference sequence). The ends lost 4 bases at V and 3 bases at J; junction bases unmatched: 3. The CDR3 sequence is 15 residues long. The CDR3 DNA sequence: TGTGCCAGCAGCCCCTCTAGCGGGGACACCGGGGAGCTGTTTTTT. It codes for CASSPSSGDTGELFF.

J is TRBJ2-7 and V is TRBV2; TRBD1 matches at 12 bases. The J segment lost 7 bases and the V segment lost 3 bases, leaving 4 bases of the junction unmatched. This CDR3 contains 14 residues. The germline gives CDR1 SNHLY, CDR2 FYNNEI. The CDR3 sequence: CASSEGQGAIEQYF. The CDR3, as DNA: TGTGCCAGCAGTGAGGGACAGGGGGCGATTGAGCAGTACTTC. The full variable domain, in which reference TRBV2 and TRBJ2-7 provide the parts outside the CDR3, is EPEVTQTPSHQVTQMGQEVILRCVPISNHLYFYWYRQILGQKVEFLVSFYNNEISEKSEIFDDQFSVERPDGSNFTLKIRSTKLEDSAMYFCASSEGQGAIEQYFGPGTRLTVT.

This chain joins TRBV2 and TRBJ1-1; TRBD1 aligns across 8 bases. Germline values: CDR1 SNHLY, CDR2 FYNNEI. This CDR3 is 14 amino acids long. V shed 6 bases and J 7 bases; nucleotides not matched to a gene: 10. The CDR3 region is CASRRTGYGDEAFF. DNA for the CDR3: TGTGCCAGCAGGCGGACAGGGTACGGTGATGAAGCTTTCTTT.

The CDR3 coding sequence is TGTGCCAGCAGCGCCCGGACAGGGGGGGATACGCAGTATTTT. It codes for CASSARTGGDTQYF. The chain uses TRBV5-4 and TRBJ2-3; 10 bases fit TRBD1. V shed 4 bases and J 6 bases; nucleotides not matched to a gene: 5. Germline CDR1 and CDR2: SGHNT and YYREEE (reference sequence). The CDR3 spans 14 residues.

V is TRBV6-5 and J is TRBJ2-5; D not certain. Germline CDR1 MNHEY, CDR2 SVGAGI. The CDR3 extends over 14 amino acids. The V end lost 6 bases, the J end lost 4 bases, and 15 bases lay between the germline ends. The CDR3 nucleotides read TGTGCCAGCAGGACTGCACCTCCCCGAGAGACCCAGTACTTC. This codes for CASRTAPPRETQYF.

The CDR3 protein is CAWSRASGEGELFF. The DNA of the CDR3 is TGTGCCTGGAGTAGGGCTAGCGGGGAAGGGGAGCTGTTTTTT. The rearrangement joins TRBV30 to TRBJ2-2; 9 bases are shared with TRBD2. The J segment lost 8 bases and the V segment lost 2 bases, leaving 6 bases of the junction unmatched. Germline V gene data show CDR1 as GTSNPN and CDR2 as SVGIG (reference sequence). The CDR3 sequence is 14 residues long.

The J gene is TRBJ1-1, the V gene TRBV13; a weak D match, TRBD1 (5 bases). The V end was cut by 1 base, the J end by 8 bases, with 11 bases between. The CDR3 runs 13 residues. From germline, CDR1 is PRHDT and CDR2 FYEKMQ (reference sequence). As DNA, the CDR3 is TGTGCCAGCAGCTTAGCGGCAGGGAGCGAAGCTTTCTTT. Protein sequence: CASSLAAGSEAFF. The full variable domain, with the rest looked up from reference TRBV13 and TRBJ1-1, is AAGVIQSPRHLIKEKRETATLKCYPIPRHDTVYWYQQGPGQDPQFLISFYEKMQSDKGSIPDRFSAQQFSDYHSELNMSSLELGDSALYFCASSLAAGSEAFFGQGTRLTVV.

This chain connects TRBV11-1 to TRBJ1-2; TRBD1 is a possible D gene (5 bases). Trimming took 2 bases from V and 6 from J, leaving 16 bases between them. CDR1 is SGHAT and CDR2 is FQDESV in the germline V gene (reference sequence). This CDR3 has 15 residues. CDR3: CASSLNVGAADGYTF. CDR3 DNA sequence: TGTGCCAGCAGCTTAAACGTTGGGGCAGCCGATGGCTACACCTTC.

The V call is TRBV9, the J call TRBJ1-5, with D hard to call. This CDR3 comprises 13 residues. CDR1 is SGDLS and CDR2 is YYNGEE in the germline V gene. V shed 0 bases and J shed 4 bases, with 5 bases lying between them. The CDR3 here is CASSVGQNQPQHF. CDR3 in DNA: TGTGCCAGCAGCGTAGGGCAAAATCAGCCCCAGCATTTT.

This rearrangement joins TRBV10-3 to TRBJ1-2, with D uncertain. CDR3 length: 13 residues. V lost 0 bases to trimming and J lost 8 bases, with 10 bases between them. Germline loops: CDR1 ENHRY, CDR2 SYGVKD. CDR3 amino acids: CAISESRLLGYTF. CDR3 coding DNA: TGTGCCATCAGTGAGTCCAGGCTTTTAGGCTACACCTTC.

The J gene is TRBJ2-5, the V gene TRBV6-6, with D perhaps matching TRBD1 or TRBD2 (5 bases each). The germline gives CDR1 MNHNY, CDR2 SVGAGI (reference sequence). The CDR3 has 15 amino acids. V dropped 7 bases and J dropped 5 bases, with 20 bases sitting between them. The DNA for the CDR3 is TGTGCCAGCACCACCGCCCGGCAGGGCGGGGAGACCCAGTACTTC. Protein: CASTTARQGGETQYF.

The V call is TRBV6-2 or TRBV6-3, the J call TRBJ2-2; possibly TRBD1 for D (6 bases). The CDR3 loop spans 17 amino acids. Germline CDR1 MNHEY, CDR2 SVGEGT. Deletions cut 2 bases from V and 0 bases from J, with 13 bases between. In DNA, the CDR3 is TGTGCCAGCAGTTACGGTGGGGCAGGGGCGAACACCGGGGAGCTGTTTTTT. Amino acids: CASSYGGAGANTGELFF.

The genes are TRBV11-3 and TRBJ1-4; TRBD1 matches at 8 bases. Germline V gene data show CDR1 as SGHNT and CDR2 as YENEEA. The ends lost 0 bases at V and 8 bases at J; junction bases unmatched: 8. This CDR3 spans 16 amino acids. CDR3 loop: CASSLDYRRQGEKLFF. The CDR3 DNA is TGTGCCAGCAGCTTAGACTATCGGCGACAGGGGGAAAAACTGTTTTTT.

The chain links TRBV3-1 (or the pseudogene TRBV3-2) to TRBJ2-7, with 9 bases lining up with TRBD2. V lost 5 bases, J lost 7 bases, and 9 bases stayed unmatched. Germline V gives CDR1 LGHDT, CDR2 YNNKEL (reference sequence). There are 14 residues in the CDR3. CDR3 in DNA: TGTGCCAGCAGCGAACTAGCGGGCCTAGGGGAGCAGTACTTC. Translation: CASSELAGLGEQYF.

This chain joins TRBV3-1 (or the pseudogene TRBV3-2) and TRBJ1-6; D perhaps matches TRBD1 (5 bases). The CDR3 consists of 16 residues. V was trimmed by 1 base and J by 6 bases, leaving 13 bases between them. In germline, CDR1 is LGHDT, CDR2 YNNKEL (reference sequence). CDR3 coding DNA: TGTGCCAGCAGCCAAGGGGGCCGTGGACCTAATTCACCCCTCCACTTT. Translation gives CASSQGGRGPNSPLHF.

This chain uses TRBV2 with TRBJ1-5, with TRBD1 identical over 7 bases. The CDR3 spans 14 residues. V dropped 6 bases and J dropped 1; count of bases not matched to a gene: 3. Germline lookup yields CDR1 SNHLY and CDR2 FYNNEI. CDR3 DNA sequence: TGTGCCAGCAGGCAACAGGGGAGCAATCAGCCCCAGCATTTT. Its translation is CASRQQGSNQPQHF. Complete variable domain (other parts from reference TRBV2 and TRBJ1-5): EPEVTQTPSHQVTQMGQEVILRCVPISNHLYFYWYRQILGQKVEFLVSFYNNEISEKSEIFDDQFSVERPDGSNFTLKIRSTKLEDSAMYFCASRQQGSNQPQHFGDGTRLSIL.

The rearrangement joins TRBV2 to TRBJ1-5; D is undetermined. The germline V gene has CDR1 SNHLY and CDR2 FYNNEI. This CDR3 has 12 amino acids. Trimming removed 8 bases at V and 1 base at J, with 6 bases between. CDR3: CASADSNQPQHF. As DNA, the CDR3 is TGTGCCAGCGCTGACAGCAATCAGCCCCAGCATTTT.

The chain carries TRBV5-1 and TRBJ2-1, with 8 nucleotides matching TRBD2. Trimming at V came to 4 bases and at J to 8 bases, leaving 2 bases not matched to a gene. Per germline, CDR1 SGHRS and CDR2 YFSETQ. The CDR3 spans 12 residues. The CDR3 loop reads CASSRLAHEQFF. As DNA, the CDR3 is TGCGCCAGCAGCCGACTAGCGCATGAGCAGTTCTTC.

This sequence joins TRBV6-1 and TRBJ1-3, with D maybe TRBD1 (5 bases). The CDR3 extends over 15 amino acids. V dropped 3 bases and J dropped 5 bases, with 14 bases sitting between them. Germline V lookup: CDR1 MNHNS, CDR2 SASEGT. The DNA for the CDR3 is TGTGCCAGCAGTGAGACGTGGGGGGTTCGAAACACCATATATTTT. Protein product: CASSETWGVRNTIYF.

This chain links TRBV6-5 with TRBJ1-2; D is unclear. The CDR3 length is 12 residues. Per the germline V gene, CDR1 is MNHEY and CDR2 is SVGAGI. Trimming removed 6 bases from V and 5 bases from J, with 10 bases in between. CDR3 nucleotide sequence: TGTGCCAGCAGCCGGCAGGCGTATGGCTACACCTTC. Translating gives CASSRQAYGYTF.

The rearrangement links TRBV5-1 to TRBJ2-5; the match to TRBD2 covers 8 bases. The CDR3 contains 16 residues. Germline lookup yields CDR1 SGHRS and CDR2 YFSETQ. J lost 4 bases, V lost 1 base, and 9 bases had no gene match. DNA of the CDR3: TGCGCCAGCAGCTTGAGGCCGGCGGGGGGCGGAGAGACCCAGTACTTC. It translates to CASSLRPAGGGETQYF.

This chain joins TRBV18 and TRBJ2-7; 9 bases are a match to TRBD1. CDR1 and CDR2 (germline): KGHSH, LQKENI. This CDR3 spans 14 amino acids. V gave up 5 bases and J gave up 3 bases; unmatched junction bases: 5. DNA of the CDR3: TGTGCCAGCTCAGCCCCGGGACAGGGCTACGAGCAGTACTTC. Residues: CASSAPGQGYEQYF.

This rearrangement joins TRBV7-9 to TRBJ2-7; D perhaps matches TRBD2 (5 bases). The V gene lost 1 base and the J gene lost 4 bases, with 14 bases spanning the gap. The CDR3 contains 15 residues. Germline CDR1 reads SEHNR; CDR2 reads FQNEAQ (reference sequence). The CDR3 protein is CASSLGESAEYEQYF. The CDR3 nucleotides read TGTGCCAGCAGCTTAGGGGAGAGCGCGGAGTACGAGCAGTACTTC.

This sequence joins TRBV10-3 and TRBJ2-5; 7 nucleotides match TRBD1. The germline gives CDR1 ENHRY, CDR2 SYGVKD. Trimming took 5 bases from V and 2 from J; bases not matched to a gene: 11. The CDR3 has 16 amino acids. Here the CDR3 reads CAISPNRGLRQETQYF. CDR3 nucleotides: TGTGCCATCAGTCCCAACAGGGGTTTAAGGCAAGAGACCCAGTACTTC.

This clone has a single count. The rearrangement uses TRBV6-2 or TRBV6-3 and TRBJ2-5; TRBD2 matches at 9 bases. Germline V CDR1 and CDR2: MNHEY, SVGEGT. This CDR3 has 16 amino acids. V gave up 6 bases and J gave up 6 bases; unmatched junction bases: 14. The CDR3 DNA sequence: TGTGCCAGCAGCCCTTCGGGCGGGAGGGCCGGTAAGACCCAGTACTTC. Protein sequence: CASSPSGGRAGKTQYF.

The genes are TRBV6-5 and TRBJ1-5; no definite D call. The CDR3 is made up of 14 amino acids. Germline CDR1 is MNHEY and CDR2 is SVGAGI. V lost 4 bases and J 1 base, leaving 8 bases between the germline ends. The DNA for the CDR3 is TGTGCCAGCAGTTTCACGGGGAGCAATCAGCCCCAGCATTTT. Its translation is CASSFTGSNQPQHF.

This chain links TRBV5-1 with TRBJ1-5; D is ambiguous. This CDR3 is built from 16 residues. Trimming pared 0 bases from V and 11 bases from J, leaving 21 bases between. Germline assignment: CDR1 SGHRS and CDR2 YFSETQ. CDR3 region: CASSLGPGLAREAQHF. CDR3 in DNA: TGCGCCAGCAGCTTGGGCCCGGGGTTGGCCCGAGAGGCCCAGCATTTT.

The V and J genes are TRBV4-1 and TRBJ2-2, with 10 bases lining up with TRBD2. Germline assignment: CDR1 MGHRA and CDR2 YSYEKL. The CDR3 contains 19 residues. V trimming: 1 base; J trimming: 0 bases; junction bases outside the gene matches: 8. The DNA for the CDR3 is TGCGCCAGCAGCCAAGCACCGGGACTAGCGTTATCGAACACCGGGGAGCTGTTTTTT. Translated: CASSQAPGLALSNTGELFF.